This TCR beta chain stems from a study of blood T cell repertoires in COVID-19. CDR3 length: 11 residues. Trimming left V 4 bases short and J 10 bases short, with 8 bases between. Per the germline V gene, CDR1 is KGHSH and CDR2 is LQKENI. The data were produced by immunoSEQ multiplex PCR, yet TCRdb's version contains in-frame clones alone and is incomplete. The profile shows about 81,000 clones, nearly 95% of them singletons. This clonotype originated in a human donor with active COVID-19. The donor label of this sample is uncertain. Sequenced input: peripheral blood. The V and J genes are TRBV18 and TRBJ2-1, with D maybe TRBD2 (6 bases). The CDR3, as DNA: TGTGCCAGCTCACGGGCGGGGGAGCAGTTCTTC. Its translation: CASSRAGEQFF.